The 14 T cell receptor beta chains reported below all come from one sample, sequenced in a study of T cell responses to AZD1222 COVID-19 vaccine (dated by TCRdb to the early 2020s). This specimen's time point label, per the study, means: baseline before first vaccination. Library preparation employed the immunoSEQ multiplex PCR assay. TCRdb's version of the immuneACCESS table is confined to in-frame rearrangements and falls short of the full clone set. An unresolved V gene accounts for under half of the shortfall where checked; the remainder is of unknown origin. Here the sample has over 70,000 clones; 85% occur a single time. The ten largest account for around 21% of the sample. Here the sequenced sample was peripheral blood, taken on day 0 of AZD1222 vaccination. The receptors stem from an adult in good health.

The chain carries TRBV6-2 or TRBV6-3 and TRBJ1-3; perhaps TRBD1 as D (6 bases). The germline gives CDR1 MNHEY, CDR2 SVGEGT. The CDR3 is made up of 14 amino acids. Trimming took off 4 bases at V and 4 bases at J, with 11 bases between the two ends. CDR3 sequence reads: CASSSQGSGNTIYF. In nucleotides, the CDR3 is TGTGCCAGCAGTTCTCAGGGGTCCGGAAACACCATATATTTT.

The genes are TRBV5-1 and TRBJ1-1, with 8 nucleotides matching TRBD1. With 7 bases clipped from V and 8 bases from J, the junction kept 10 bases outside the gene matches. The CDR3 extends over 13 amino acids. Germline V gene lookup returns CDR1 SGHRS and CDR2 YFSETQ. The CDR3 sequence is CASRQGTMPEAFF. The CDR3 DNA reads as TGCGCCAGCCGACAGGGGACAATGCCCGAAGCTTTCTTT.

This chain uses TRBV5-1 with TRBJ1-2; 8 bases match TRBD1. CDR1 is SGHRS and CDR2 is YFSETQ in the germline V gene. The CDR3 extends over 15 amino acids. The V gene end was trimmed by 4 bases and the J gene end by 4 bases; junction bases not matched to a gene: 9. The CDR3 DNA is TGCGCCAGCAGCCCGGGACAGGTGAAGACCTATGGCTACACCTTC. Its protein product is CASSPGQVKTYGYTF.

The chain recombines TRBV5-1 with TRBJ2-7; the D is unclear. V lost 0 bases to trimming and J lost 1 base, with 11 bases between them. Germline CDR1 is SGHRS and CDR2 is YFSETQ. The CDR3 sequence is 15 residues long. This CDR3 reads CASSLAPPVSYEQYF. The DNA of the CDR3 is TGCGCCAGCAGCTTGGCCCCACCAGTGTCCTACGAGCAGTACTTC. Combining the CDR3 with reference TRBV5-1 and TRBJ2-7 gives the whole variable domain KAGVTQTPRYLIKTRGQQVTLSCSPISGHRSVSWYQQTPGQGLQFLFEYFSETQRNKGNFPGRFSGRQFSNSRSEMNVSTLELGDSALYLCASSLAPPVSYEQYFGPGTRLTVT.

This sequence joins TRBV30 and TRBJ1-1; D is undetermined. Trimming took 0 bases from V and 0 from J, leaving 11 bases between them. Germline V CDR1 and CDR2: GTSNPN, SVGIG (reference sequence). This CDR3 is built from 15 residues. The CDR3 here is CAWSVGRSLNTEAFF. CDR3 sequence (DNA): TGTGCCTGGAGTGTGGGCAGATCCTTGAACACTGAAGCTTTCTTT. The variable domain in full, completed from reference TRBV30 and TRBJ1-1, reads SQTIHQWPATLVQPVGSPLSLECTVEGTSNPNLYWYRQAAGRGLQLLFYSVGIGQISSEVPQNLSASRPQDRQFILSSKKLLLSDSGFYLCAWSVGRSLNTEAFFGQGTRLTVV.

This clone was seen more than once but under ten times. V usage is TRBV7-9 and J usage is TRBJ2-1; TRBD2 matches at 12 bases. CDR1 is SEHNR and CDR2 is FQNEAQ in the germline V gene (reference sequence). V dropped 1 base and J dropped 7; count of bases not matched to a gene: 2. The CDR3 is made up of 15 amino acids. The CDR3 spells CASSLGLAGVNEQFF. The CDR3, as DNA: TGTGCCAGCAGCTTAGGACTAGCGGGAGTGAATGAGCAGTTCTTC. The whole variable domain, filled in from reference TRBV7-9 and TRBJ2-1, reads DTGVSQNPRHKITKRGQNVTFRCDPISEHNRLYWYRQTLGQGPEFLTYFQNEAQLEKSRLLSDRFSAERPKGSFSTLEIQRTEQGDSAMYLCASSLGLAGVNEQFFGPGTRLTVL.

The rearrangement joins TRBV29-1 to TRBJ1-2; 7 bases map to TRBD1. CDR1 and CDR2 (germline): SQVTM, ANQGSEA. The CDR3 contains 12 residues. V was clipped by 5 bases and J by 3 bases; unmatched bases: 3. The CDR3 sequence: CSVTGADYGYTF. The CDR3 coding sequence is TGCAGCGTTACAGGGGCAGACTATGGCTACACCTTC.

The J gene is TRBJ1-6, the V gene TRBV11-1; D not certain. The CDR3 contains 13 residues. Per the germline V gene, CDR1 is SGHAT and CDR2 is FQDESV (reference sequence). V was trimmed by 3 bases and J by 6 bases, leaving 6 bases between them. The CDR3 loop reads CASSFLRNSPLHF. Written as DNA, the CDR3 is TGTGCCAGCAGCTTTTTGCGTAATTCACCCCTCCACTTT.

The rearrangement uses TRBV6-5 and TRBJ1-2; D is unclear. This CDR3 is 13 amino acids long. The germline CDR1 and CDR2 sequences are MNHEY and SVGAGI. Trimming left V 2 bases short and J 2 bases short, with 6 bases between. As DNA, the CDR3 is TGTGCCAGCAGTTACGCCGAAAACTATGGCTACACCTTC. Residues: CASSYAENYGYTF.

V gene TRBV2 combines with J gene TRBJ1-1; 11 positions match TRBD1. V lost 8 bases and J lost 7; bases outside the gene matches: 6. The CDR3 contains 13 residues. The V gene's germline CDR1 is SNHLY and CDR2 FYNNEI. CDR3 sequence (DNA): TGTGCCAGCTCCGGGACAGGGGGTCTTGAAGCTTTCTTT. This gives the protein CASSGTGGLEAFF.

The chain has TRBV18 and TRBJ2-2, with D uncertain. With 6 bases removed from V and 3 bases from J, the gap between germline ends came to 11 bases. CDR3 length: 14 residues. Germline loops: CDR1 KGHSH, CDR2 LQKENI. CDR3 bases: TGTGCCAGCTCCCGGAGCCAGTACACCGGGGAGCTGTTTTTT. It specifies CASSRSQYTGELFF.

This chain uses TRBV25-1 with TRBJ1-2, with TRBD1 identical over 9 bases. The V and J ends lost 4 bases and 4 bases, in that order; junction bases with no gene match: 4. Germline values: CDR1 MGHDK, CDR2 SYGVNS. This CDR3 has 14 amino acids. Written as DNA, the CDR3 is TGTGCCAGCAGTGGCACAGGGGGCGTCTATGGCTACACCTTC. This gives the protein CASSGTGGVYGYTF.

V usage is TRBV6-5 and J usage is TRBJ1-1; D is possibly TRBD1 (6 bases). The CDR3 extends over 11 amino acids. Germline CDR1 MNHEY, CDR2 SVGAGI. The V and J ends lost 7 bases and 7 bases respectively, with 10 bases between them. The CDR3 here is CASNHRDEAFF. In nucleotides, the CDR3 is TGTGCCAGCAACCACAGGGATGAAGCTTTCTTT.

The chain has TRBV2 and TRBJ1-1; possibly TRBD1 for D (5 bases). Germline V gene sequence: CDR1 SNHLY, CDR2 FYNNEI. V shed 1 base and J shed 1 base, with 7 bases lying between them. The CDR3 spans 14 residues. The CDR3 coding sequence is TGTGCCAGCAGTGAAGACGGGGGGAACACTGAAGCTTTCTTT. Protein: CASSEDGGNTEAFF.